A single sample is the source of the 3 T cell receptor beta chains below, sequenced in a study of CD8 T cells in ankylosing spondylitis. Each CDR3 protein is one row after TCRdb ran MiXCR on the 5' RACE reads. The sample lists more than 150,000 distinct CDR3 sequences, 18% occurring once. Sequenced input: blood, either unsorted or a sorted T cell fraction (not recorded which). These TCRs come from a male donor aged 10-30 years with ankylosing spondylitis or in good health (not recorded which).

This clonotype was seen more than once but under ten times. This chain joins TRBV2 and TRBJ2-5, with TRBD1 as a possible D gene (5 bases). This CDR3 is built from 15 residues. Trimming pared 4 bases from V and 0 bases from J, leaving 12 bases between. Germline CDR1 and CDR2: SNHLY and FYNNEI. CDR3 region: CASSGSRGDQETQYF. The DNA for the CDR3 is TGTGCCAGCAGTGGGTCAAGGGGTGACCAAGAGACCCAGTACTTC.

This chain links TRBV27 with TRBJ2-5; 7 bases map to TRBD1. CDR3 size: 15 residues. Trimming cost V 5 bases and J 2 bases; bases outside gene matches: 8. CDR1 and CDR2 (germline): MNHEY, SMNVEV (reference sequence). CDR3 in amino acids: CASSPWTGPQETQYF. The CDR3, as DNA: TGTGCCAGCAGTCCGTGGACAGGACCTCAAGAGACCCAGTACTTC.

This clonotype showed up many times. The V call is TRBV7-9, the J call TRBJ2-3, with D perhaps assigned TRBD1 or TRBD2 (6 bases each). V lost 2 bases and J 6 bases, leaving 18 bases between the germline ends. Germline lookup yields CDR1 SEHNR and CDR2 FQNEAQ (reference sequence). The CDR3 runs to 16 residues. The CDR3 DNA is TGTGCCAGCAGCTTATTGGGGGGCTCGGAGGGGGATACGCAGTATTTT. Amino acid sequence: CASSLLGGSEGDTQYF.